A selection of T cell receptor beta chains follows, all from one sample in a study of response to subunit inactivated influenza vaccine. TCRdb passed the RT-PCR reads through MiXCR, listing each CDR3 protein once. The data contain 800,000 or so distinct CDR3 sequences, roughly 20% of them singletons. The specimen comprised PBMCs from blood, sampled 4 to 6 days after vaccination. These receptors originate from a man aged 45 to 65 who received an inactivated influenza vaccine. Both conserved end residues are part of each CDR3. The D gene is left open where the match is weak. Only part of the rows carry a size: once, few, many, or a class if the clone is expanded.

j_gene: TRBJ2-3; v_gene: TRBV29-1; d_gene: NA; abundance: few; CDR3nt: TGCAGCGTTGCAGGGAACTTTCGCACAGATACGCAGTATTTT; CDR3aa: CSVAGNFRTDTQYF
j_gene: TRBJ2-1; v_gene: TRBV12-3/TRBV12-4; d_gene: NA; abundance: NA; CDR3nt: TGTGCCAGCAGTTTAAGCCCGGGGGCCTCGAATGAGCAGTTCTTC; CDR3aa: CASSLSPGASNEQFF
j_gene: TRBJ2-3; v_gene: TRBV6-5; d_gene: NA; abundance: few; CDR3nt: TGTGCCAGCAGTTACGGACTTACAAATCGGGCAGATACGCAGTATTTT; CDR3aa: CASSYGLTNRADTQYF
j_gene: TRBJ2-7; v_gene: TRBV18; d_gene: NA; abundance: few; CDR3nt: TGTGCCAGCTCACTTTCCAGGGAATACGAGCAGTACTTC; CDR3aa: CASSLSREYEQYF
j_gene: TRBJ2-7; v_gene: TRBV5-1; d_gene: TRBD1; abundance: NA; CDR3nt: TGCGCCAGCAGCCCCGACACCGGGACAGGGGCCTACGAGCAGTACTTC; CDR3aa: CASSPDTGTGAYEQYF
j_gene: TRBJ2-7; v_gene: TRBV7-9; d_gene: NA; abundance: many; CDR3nt: TGTGCCAGCCAGAGATCGATGAACGAGCAGTACTTC; CDR3aa: CASQRSMNEQYF
j_gene: TRBJ2-1; v_gene: TRBV3-1; d_gene: TRBD2; abundance: NA; CDR3nt: TGTGCCAGCAGCCATTTCACTAGCGGGATAAGTGTCAATGAGCAGTTCTTC; CDR3aa: CASSHFTSGISVNEQFF
j_gene: TRBJ2-3; v_gene: TRBV9; d_gene: NA; abundance: few; CDR3nt: TGTGCCAGCGGGTCAGATACGCAGTATTTT; CDR3aa: CASGSDTQYF
j_gene: TRBJ2-1; v_gene: TRBV24-1; d_gene: NA; abundance: NA; CDR3nt: TGTGCCACCAGTGTCGGCAGGTCCAATGAGCAGTTCTTC; CDR3aa: CATSVGRSNEQFF
j_gene: TRBJ1-5; v_gene: TRBV10-3; d_gene: NA; abundance: NA; CDR3nt: TGTGCCATCAGTGAGTCGGTTGAGACAGGTCTAAGCAATCAGCCCCAGCATTTT; CDR3aa: CAISESVETGLSNQPQHF
j_gene: TRBJ1-1; v_gene: TRBV7-2; d_gene: TRBD1; abundance: NA; CDR3nt: TGTGCCAGCAGCGCCAACCCAGGGGGCGGCACTGAAGCTTTCTTT; CDR3aa: CASSANPGGGTEAFF
j_gene: TRBJ2-7; v_gene: TRBV12-3/TRBV12-4; d_gene: NA; abundance: NA; CDR3nt: TGTGCCAGCAGTTTCGGGGGGCTTTTGGGGGAGCAGTACTTC; CDR3aa: CASSFGGLLGEQYF
j_gene: TRBJ2-2; v_gene: TRBV9; d_gene: NA; abundance: NA; CDR3nt: TGTGCCAGCAGCGCACGGGTTGGGGCCGGGGAGCTGTTTTTT; CDR3aa: CASSARVGAGELFF
j_gene: TRBJ2-7; v_gene: TRBV12-3/TRBV12-4; d_gene: NA; abundance: once; CDR3nt: TGTGCCAGCAGCCGGGACACACACTACGAGCAGTACTTC; CDR3aa: CASSRDTHYEQYF
j_gene: TRBJ2-1; v_gene: TRBV11-2; d_gene: TRBD2; abundance: NA; CDR3nt: TGTGCCAGCAGCTTTCTATTAGCGGGGCTTATCGAGGGCAATGAGCAGTTCTTC; CDR3aa: CASSFLLAGLIEGNEQFF
j_gene: TRBJ2-1; v_gene: TRBV20-1; d_gene: NA; abundance: few; CDR3nt: TGCAGTGCTAGAGAGTCCGGGCGTAATGAGCAGTTCTTC; CDR3aa: CSARESGRNEQFF
j_gene: TRBJ2-5; v_gene: TRBV15; d_gene: NA; abundance: NA; CDR3nt: TGTGCCACCAGCAGAGATATACAGGGGGGGGAGACCCAGTACTTC; CDR3aa: CATSRDIQGGETQYF
j_gene: TRBJ2-7; v_gene: TRBV6-1; d_gene: TRBD1; abundance: NA; CDR3nt: TGTGCCAGCAGCTCAGCGACAGGGGGCTACGAGCAGTACTTC; CDR3aa: CASSSATGGYEQYF
j_gene: TRBJ1-6; v_gene: TRBV6-1; d_gene: TRBD1; abundance: few; CDR3nt: TGTGCCAGCAGTCGTACAGGGGGTGGATCACCCCTCCACTTT; CDR3aa: CASSRTGGGSPLHF
j_gene: TRBJ2-7; v_gene: TRBV7-2; d_gene: NA; abundance: NA; CDR3nt: TGTGCCAGCAGGAGGCTTACGGGAGACGCCTACGAGCAGTACTTC; CDR3aa: CASRRLTGDAYEQYF
j_gene: TRBJ2-1; v_gene: TRBV11-3; d_gene: NA; abundance: few; CDR3nt: TGTGCCAGCAGCCTCGGACAGATGGGATACAATGAGCAGTTCTTC; CDR3aa: CASSLGQMGYNEQFF
j_gene: TRBJ1-1; v_gene: TRBV29-1; d_gene: NA; abundance: many; CDR3nt: TGCAGCGCCCTAGGACAGCACACTGAAGCTTTCTTT; CDR3aa: CSALGQHTEAFF
j_gene: TRBJ2-1; v_gene: TRBV6-5; d_gene: TRBD2; abundance: few; CDR3nt: TGTGCCAGCAGTTACTCATCGTCTAGCGGGGGACCCTACAATGAGCAGTTCTTC; CDR3aa: CASSYSSSSGGPYNEQFF
j_gene: TRBJ1-2; v_gene: TRBV20-1; d_gene: NA; abundance: few; CDR3nt: TGCAGTGCTAGAGTTTGGACCGGTTATGGCTACACCTTC; CDR3aa: CSARVWTGYGYTF
j_gene: TRBJ2-2; v_gene: TRBV5-1; d_gene: TRBD1; abundance: many; CDR3nt: TGCGCCAGCAGCTCCGCAGGGGGCGAAGCGGCCGGGGAGCTGTTTTTT; CDR3aa: CASSSAGGEAAGELFF
j_gene: TRBJ2-1; v_gene: TRBV7-9; d_gene: NA; abundance: NA; CDR3nt: TGTGCCAGCTGCTTACCCCTTGGGGGCAGGGGATACAATGAGCAGTTCTTC; CDR3aa: CASCLPLGGRGYNEQFF
j_gene: TRBJ2-2; v_gene: TRBV7-9; d_gene: TRBD1; abundance: few; CDR3nt: TGTGCCGGATACGCCCGGGACAGGGGATTCGGGGAGCTGTTTTTT; CDR3aa: CAGYARDRGFGELFF
j_gene: TRBJ2-7; v_gene: TRBV7-2; d_gene: NA; abundance: NA; CDR3nt: TGTGCCAGCAGCTTTTATCCCCAGGGGGAGGGTTACTACGAGCAGTACTTC; CDR3aa: CASSFYPQGEGYYEQYF
j_gene: TRBJ2-1; v_gene: TRBV20-1; d_gene: TRBD2; abundance: few; CDR3nt: TGCAGTGCTGCTCGAACTAGCGCCGATGAGCAGTTCTTC; CDR3aa: CSAARTSADEQFF
j_gene: TRBJ1-5; v_gene: TRBV12-3/TRBV12-4; d_gene: NA; abundance: NA; CDR3nt: TGTGCCAGCAGTGGGATCAATCAGCCCCAGCATTTT; CDR3aa: CASSGINQPQHF
j_gene: TRBJ2-7; v_gene: TRBV6-2/TRBV6-3; d_gene: NA; abundance: few; CDR3nt: TGTGCCAGCAGTTCACCCGGGGACCCAAAAGCCTACGAGCAGTACTTC; CDR3aa: CASSSPGDPKAYEQYF
j_gene: TRBJ2-5; v_gene: TRBV15; d_gene: TRBD2; abundance: few; CDR3nt: TGTGCCACCAGCAGAGCCCCTTCCGGGACTAGCGGGCAAGAGACCCAGTACTTC; CDR3aa: CATSRAPSGTSGQETQYF
j_gene: TRBJ2-2; v_gene: TRBV7-2; d_gene: NA; abundance: NA; CDR3nt: TGTGCCAGCAGCCTGGGACGCCCGAACACCGGGGAGCTGTTTTTT; CDR3aa: CASSLGRPNTGELFF
j_gene: TRBJ2-7; v_gene: TRBV9; d_gene: TRBD1; abundance: NA; CDR3nt: TGTGCCAGCAGCGTAGAAGGACAGGGGAACGAGCAGTACTTC; CDR3aa: CASSVEGQGNEQYF
j_gene: TRBJ2-3; v_gene: TRBV5-1; d_gene: TRBD2; abundance: NA; CDR3nt: TGCGCCAGCAGCCCCAAGACTAGCGCAGATACGCAGTATTTT; CDR3aa: CASSPKTSADTQYF
j_gene: TRBJ2-1; v_gene: TRBV20-1; d_gene: TRBD2; abundance: many; CDR3nt: TGCAGTGCTACCAGCGGGGGGTACAATGAGCAGTTCTTC; CDR3aa: CSATSGGYNEQFF
j_gene: TRBJ1-6; v_gene: TRBV20-1; d_gene: NA; abundance: NA; CDR3nt: TGCAGTGTAAAGGATAGCTCCTATAATTCACCCCTCCACTTT; CDR3aa: CSVKDSSYNSPLHF
j_gene: TRBJ2-1; v_gene: TRBV6-1; d_gene: TRBD2; abundance: few; CDR3nt: TGTGCCAGCAGCCGCTGGGTAGCGGGGGGGCACAATGAGCAGTTCTTC; CDR3aa: CASSRWVAGGHNEQFF
j_gene: TRBJ2-5; v_gene: TRBV20-1; d_gene: TRBD1; abundance: NA; CDR3nt: TGCAGTGCTAGAGATCCGTCCGGGACAGCGCTGCAAGAGACCCAGTACTTC; CDR3aa: CSARDPSGTALQETQYF
j_gene: TRBJ2-7; v_gene: TRBV11-2; d_gene: TRBD2; abundance: few; CDR3nt: TGTGCCAGCAGCTCTCCGAGGTGGCCCCCCTCCGGGAGGCGTTACGAGCAGTACTTC; CDR3aa: CASSSPRWPPSGRRYEQYF